The clone carrying this T cell receptor (beta chain) was found a few times. Its antigen is unidentified. Germline assignment: CDR1 KGHDR and CDR2 SFDVKD. With 7 bases clipped from V and 4 bases from J, the junction kept 5 bases outside the gene matches. This CDR3 region has 15 residues. The record originates from a study of T-cell memory formation after mild COVID-19. Overall study context: Across donors, TCR clusters were largely donor specific. Points from the study as a whole: Within pre-infection memory, some responding clones were found, suggesting cross-reactive memory joined. While clones contracting from day 15 to 85 were balanced between CD4 and CD8, later expanders leaned CD4+.

TCR alpha and TCR beta cDNA libraries with sample barcodes and UMIs came from 5'RACE using constant-segment primers. A single record per CDR3 protein comes from TCRdb applying MiXCR to the 5' RACE reads. The sample lists approximately 300,000 distinct CDR3 sequences; roughly 15% were seen once. This receptor was identified in a young man who had mild COVID-19 (a few samples of this study predate the infection). Cell type and time point are not known. This sequence joins TRBV24-1 and TRBJ2-1, with TRBD1 matching 11 bases. The sample comprised PBMCs or a T cell subset sorted from them (not recorded which). The CDR3: CATRDGTGGYNEQFF. The DNA of the CDR3 is TGTGCCACCAGGGACGGGACAGGGGGGTACAATGAGCAGTTCTTC.